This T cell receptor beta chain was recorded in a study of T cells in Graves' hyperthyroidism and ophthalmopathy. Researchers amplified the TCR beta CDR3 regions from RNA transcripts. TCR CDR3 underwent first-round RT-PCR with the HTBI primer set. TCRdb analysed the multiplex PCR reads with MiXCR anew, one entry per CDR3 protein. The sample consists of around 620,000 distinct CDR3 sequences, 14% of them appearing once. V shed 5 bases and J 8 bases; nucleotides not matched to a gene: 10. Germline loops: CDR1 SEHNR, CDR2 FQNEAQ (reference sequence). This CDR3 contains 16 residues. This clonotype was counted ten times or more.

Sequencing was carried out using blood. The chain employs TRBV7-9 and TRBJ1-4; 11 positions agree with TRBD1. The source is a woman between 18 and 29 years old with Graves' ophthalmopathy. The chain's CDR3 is CASSQEDRGPDEKLFF. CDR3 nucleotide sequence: TGTGCCAGCAGCCAGGAGGACAGGGGGCCGGACGAAAAACTGTTTTTT.